A selection of T cell receptor beta chains follows, all from one sample in a study of neoadjuvant anti-PD-1 for oral cavity cancer. Sequenced by immunoSEQ multiplex PCR; TCRdb stores in-frame clones only, minus some. Among just over 9,000 clones listed, under 70% were seen once. The sequenced sample was PBMCs, obtained after nivolumab (anti-PD-1) treatment. Source of these receptors: a person aged 35-80 years with oral cavity squamous cell carcinoma. Both conserved end residues are part of each CDR3. A D gene is named only where the DNA matches it firmly. For some rows the clone size is stated as once, few or many, or as a class when expanded; others skip it.

D gene,clone size,V gene,J gene,CDR3 protein,CDR3 DNA
.,few,TRBV2,TRBJ1-4,CASSVLPFGGEKLFF,TGTGCCAGCAGTGTCCTCCCTTTTGGGGGCGAAAAACTGTTTTTT
TRBD2,.,TRBV11-3,TRBJ2-2,CASSSGGGPGELFF,TGTGCCAGCAGCTCCGGGGGGGGTCCCGGGGAGCTGTTTTTT
.,once,TRBV11-1,TRBJ1-1,CASGLQRNTEAFF,TGTGCCAGCGGGCTACAGAGAAACACTGAAGCTTTCTTT
.,.,TRBV5-5,TRBJ2-5,CASSLGIGPQETQYF,TGTGCCAGCAGCTTGGGAATTGGCCCTCAAGAGACCCAGTACTTC
TRBD1,few,TRBV2,TRBJ1-2,CASSFGTGFFTF,TGTGCCAGCAGTTTCGGGACAGGGTTTTTCACCTTC
TRBD1,few,TRBV7-2,TRBJ2-5,CASSPPGTGAETQYF,TGTGCCAGCAGCCCACCCGGGACAGGGGCTGAGACCCAGTACTTC
.,.,TRBV19,TRBJ2-2,CASSRSDTPNTGELFF,TGTGCCAGTAGTAGATCTGACACACCAAACACCGGGGAGCTGTTTTTT
.,.,TRBV5-6,TRBJ2-4,CASSLVGAGTQYF,TGTGCCAGCAGCTTGGTAGGGGCCGGGACTCAGTACTTC
.,.,TRBV7-6,TRBJ2-1,CASSLRTAGSYNEQFF,TGTGCCAGCAGCTTAAGGACTGCGGGCTCCTACAATGAGCAGTTCTTC
.,medium-sized,TRBV6-1,TRBJ1-6,CASSLNPGDSPLHF,TGTGCCAGCAGTCTCAACCCGGGCGATTCACCCCTCCACTTT